The 16 T cell receptor beta chains below come from one sample, sequenced in a study of blood T cell repertoires in COVID-19. Repertoires were generated with immunoSEQ multiplex PCR, while TCRdb's copy carries only in-frame clones and drops some. Of around 250,000 clones listed, 70% to 90% are singletons. Sample: PBMCs or T cells enriched from blood (not recorded which). The receptor set was obtained from a woman between 50 and 59 years old who had recovered from COVID-19.

In DNA form, the CDR3 reads TGTGCCAGCTCAATTGGACAGAACACCGGGGAGCTGTTTTTT. Protein sequence: CASSIGQNTGELFF. The gene calls are TRBV18 and TRBJ2-2; D might be TRBD1 (5 bases). The CDR3 contains 14 residues. Trimming pared 5 bases from V and 1 base from J, leaving 8 bases between. Per germline, CDR1 KGHSH and CDR2 LQKENI. Using reference TRBV18 and TRBJ2-2 for the parts outside the CDR3, the full variable domain is NAGVMQNPRHLVRRRGQEARLRCSPMKGHSHVYWYRQLPEEGLKFMVYLQKENIIDESGMPKERFSAEFPKEGPSILRIQQVVRGDSAAYFCASSIGQNTGELFFGEGSRLTVL.

The chain has TRBV28 and TRBJ1-2; 9 positions agree with TRBD1. J lost 4 bases, V lost 5 bases, and 5 bases had no gene match. The CDR3 runs to 14 residues. Germline assignment: CDR1 MDHEN and CDR2 SYDVKM. CDR3 protein: CASSVIQGAYGYTF. The DNA of the CDR3 is TGTGCCAGCAGTGTCATACAGGGGGCCTATGGCTACACCTTC.

The chain has TRBV12-5 and TRBJ2-1; TRBD2 aligns across 12 bases. V gave up 6 bases and J gave up 5 bases; unmatched junction bases: 20. CDR1 and CDR2 from the germline V gene are LGHNT and FRNRAP. The CDR3 loop spans 20 amino acids. The CDR3 reads CASGRPSGTASGRVHNEQFF. In DNA, the CDR3 is TGTGCTAGTGGCCGACCTTCCGGGACAGCTAGCGGGAGGGTCCACAATGAGCAGTTCTTC. Drawing the rest from reference TRBV12-5 and TRBJ2-1, the complete variable domain is DARVTQTPRHKVTEMGQEVTMRCQPILGHNTVFWYRQTMMQGLELLAYFRNRAPLDDSGMPKDRFSAEMPDATLATLKIQPSEPRDSAVYFCASGRPSGTASGRVHNEQFFGPGTRLTVL.

This clone was picked up a small number of times. J is TRBJ1-1 and V is TRBV2, with D perhaps matching TRBD1 (5 bases). Germline V gene sequence: CDR1 SNHLY, CDR2 FYNNEI. Trimming cost V 6 bases and J 1 base, with 12 bases left between them. The CDR3 has 14 amino acids. The CDR3 DNA reads TGTGCCAGCAGAGTCTTCACAGGGAACACTGAAGCTTTCTTT. Translated: CASRVFTGNTEAFF.

This clone was counted only a few times. The chain couples TRBV5-4 to TRBJ2-1; D is unresolved. Looked up from germline, CDR1 is SGHNT and CDR2 is YYREEE (reference sequence). Between the trimmed V and J ends, which lost 2 bases and 9 bases, there was a span of 12 bases. The length of the CDR3 is 13 residues. CDR3 protein: CASSFRHRGEQFF. The CDR3 DNA follows: TGTGCCAGCAGCTTTCGGCATAGAGGTGAGCAGTTCTTC.

In its sample, this clone was seen a few times. This chain joins TRBV5-1 and TRBJ1-3; D is perhaps TRBD1 (5 bases). With 4 bases removed from V and 2 bases from J, the gap between germline ends came to 16 bases. The CDR3 is 16 residues long. Germline CDR1 and CDR2: SGHRS and YFSETQ. The CDR3 is CASSQRSQGTGNTIYF. CDR3 sequence (DNA): TGCGCCAGCAGCCAACGCTCTCAGGGAACTGGAAACACCATATATTTT. The full variable domain, in which reference TRBV5-1 and TRBJ1-3 provide the parts outside the CDR3, is KAGVTQTPRYLIKTRGQQVTLSCSPISGHRSVSWYQQTPGQGLQFLFEYFSETQRNKGNFPGRFSGRQFSNSRSEMNVSTLELGDSALYLCASSQRSQGTGNTIYFGEGSWLTVV.

The chain carries TRBV7-9 and TRBJ1-3; 8 nucleotides agree with TRBD1. This CDR3 has 14 residues. The germline V gene encodes CDR1 SEHNR and CDR2 FQNEAQ (reference sequence). The J segment lost 3 bases and the V segment lost 4 bases, leaving 2 bases of the junction unmatched. The CDR3 spells CASSSDRGGNTIYF. CDR3 bases: TGTGCCAGCAGCTCAGACAGGGGTGGAAACACCATATATTTT.

With regard to this clone: One base away lies a much larger clone, so this may be a sequencing read error. The chain joins TRBV2 to TRBJ2-3, with 9 bases identical to TRBD2. Germline CDR1 is SNHLY and CDR2 is FYNNEI. There are 12 residues in the CDR3. CDR3: CTSSDSGSTQYF. The CDR3 DNA is TGTACCAGCAGTGATAGCGGGAGTACGCAGTATTTT.

The chain uses TRBV2 and TRBJ1-4; possible D gene TRBD1, 6 bases. Per germline, CDR1 SNHLY and CDR2 FYNNEI. The CDR3 runs to 13 residues. Trimming took 6 bases from V and 7 from J, leaving 12 bases between them. The CDR3 DNA is TGTGCCAGCAGGGCCTCAGGGGTTGAAAAACTGTTTTTT. This codes for CASRASGVEKLFF.

CDR3 coding DNA: TGTGCCAGCAGTACGTCTGGGAGCCGGAAGCAGTACTTC. Translated, it gives CASSTSGSRKQYF. The chain carries TRBV28 and TRBJ2-7, with TRBD2 as a possible D gene (5 bases). Trimming shortened V by 5 bases and J by 8 bases, and 16 bases separated the two germline ends. CDR3 length: 13 residues. CDR1 and CDR2 (germline): MDHEN, SYDVKM.

V is TRBV10-3 and J is TRBJ2-3; 8 bases map to TRBD2. In germline, CDR1 is ENHRY, CDR2 SYGVKD. Trimming at V came to 6 bases and at J to 5 bases, leaving 1 base not matched to a gene. CDR3 length equals 12 residues. The CDR3 nucleotides are TGTGCCATCAGAACTAGCGGAGATACGCAGTATTTT. This translates into CAIRTSGDTQYF.

The chain uses TRBV28 and TRBJ2-1; TRBD2 aligns across 13 bases. The CDR3 is made up of 16 amino acids. The junction had 6 bases not matched to a gene; V was cut back by 5 bases and J by 5 bases. Germline V CDR1 and CDR2: MDHEN, SYDVKM. DNA for the CDR3: TGTGCCAGCAGTCTACTAGCGGGAGGGCTAGACAATGAGCAGTTCTTC. Its translation is CASSLLAGGLDNEQFF.

In its sample, this clone was seen once. The chain is built from TRBV19 and TRBJ2-1, with 9 bases aligning to TRBD1. Germline CDR1 LNHDA, CDR2 SQIVND (reference sequence). The CDR3 contains 15 residues. V trimming: 5 bases; J trimming: 6 bases; junction bases outside the gene matches: 8. The chain's CDR3 is CASSADRGVSNEQFF. CDR3 nucleotides: TGTGCCAGTAGTGCCGACAGGGGGGTCTCCAATGAGCAGTTCTTC.

This clone came up once. CDR3 DNA: TGTGCCAGCAGTGGACAGGGGAATAATTCACCCCTCCACTTT. Protein product: CASSGQGNNSPLHF. The chain employs TRBV25-1 and TRBJ1-6; 8 bases are a match to TRBD1. The ends lost 4 bases at V and 5 bases at J; junction bases unmatched: 1. Germline CDR1 is MGHDK and CDR2 is SYGVNS. The CDR3 is made up of 14 amino acids.

This sequence joins TRBV5-1 and TRBJ2-2; D is perhaps TRBD1 (6 bases). The ends were cut back, 0 bases at V and 6 bases at J, with 15 bases in the middle. From germline, CDR1 is SGHRS and CDR2 YFSETQ. The CDR3 loop spans 16 amino acids. The CDR3 sequence is CASSLVLLTGPGELFF. CDR3 nucleotides: TGCGCCAGCAGCTTGGTTCTCCTGACAGGTCCCGGGGAGCTGTTTTTT.

This chain connects TRBV6-5 to TRBJ1-4, with 9 bases that match TRBD1. V was clipped by 5 bases and J by 13 bases; unmatched bases: 11. Germline V gene sequence: CDR1 MNHEY, CDR2 SVGAGI. The CDR3 runs to 14 residues. The CDR3 sequence is CASSPLTGGDLLFF. CDR3 nucleotides: TGTGCCAGCAGTCCCTTGACAGGGGGGGATCTACTGTTTTTT.